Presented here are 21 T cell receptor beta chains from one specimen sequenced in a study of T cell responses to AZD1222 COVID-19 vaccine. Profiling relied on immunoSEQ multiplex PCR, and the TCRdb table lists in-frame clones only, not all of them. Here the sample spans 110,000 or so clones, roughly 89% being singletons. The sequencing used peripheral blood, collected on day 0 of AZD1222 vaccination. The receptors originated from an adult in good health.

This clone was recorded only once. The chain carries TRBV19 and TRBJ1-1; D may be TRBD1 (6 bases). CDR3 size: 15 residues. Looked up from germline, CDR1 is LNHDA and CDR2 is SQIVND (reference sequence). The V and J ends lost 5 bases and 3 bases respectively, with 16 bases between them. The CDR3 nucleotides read TGTGCCAGTAGTTCATCCAGGGGTTGGGACACTGAAGCTTTCTTT. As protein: CASSSSRGWDTEAFF.

Here the CDR3 reads CASSLVTSGRFADTQYF. For the CDR3, the DNA is TGTGCCAGCAGCTTAGTGACTAGCGGGAGGTTCGCAGATACGCAGTATTTT. This sequence joins TRBV7-2 and TRBJ2-3; 13 bases are a match to TRBD2. Germline lookup yields CDR1 SGHTA and CDR2 FQGNSA. The J segment lost 4 bases and the V segment lost 1 base, leaving 5 bases of the junction unmatched. The CDR3 is 17 amino acids.

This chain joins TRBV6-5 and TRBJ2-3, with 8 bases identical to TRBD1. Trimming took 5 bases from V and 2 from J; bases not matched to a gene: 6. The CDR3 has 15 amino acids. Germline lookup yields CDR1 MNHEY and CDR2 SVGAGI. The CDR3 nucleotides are TGTGCCAGCAGTACCCGGGACAGGACCACAGATACGCAGTATTTT. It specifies CASSTRDRTTDTQYF.

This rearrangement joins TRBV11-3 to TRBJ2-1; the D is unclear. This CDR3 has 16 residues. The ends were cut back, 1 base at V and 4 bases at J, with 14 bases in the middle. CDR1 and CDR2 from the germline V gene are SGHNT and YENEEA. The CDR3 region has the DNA TGTGCCAGCAGCTTAGGCGGCCAGGAGATATACAATGAGCAGTTCTTC. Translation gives CASSLGGQEIYNEQFF.

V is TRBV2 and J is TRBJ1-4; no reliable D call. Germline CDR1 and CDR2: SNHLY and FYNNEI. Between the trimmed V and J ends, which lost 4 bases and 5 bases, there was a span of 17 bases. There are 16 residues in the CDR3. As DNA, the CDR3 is TGTGCCAGCAGTGCGGAGTACGGGCTTTCGAATGAAAAACTGTTTTTT. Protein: CASSAEYGLSNEKLFF.

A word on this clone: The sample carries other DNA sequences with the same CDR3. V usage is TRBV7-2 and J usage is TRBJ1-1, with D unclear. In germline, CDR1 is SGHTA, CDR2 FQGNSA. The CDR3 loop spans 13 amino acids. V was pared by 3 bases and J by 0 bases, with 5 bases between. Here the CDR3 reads CASSFSVNTEAFF. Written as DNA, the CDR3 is TGTGCCAGCAGCTTCTCAGTGAACACTGAAGCTTTCTTT.

CDR3 amino acids: CASFTAWGNEQFF. In DNA, the CDR3 is TGTGCCAGCTTTACAGCTTGGGGCAATGAGCAGTTCTTC. The chain couples TRBV28 to TRBJ2-1; the D is unclear. Trimming cost V 8 bases and J 6 bases, with 14 bases left between them. The CDR3 spans 13 residues. Germline CDR1 MDHEN, CDR2 SYDVKM.

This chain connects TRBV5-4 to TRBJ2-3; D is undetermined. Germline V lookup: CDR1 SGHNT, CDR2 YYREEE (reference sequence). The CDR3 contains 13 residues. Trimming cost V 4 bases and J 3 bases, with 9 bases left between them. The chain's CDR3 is CASSRSETDTQYF. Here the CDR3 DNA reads TGTGCCAGCAGCCGGAGTGAAACAGATACGCAGTATTTT.

In nucleotides, the CDR3 is TGTGCCACCAGCGGTTACAGGAGCTACGAGCAGTACTTC. Translated, it gives CATSGYRSYEQYF. The chain uses TRBV24-1 and TRBJ2-7, with D tentatively TRBD1 (5 bases). The V gene lost 7 bases and the J gene lost 3 bases, with 12 bases spanning the gap. This CDR3 is 13 amino acids long. CDR1 KGHDR and CDR2 SFDVKD come from the germline V gene.

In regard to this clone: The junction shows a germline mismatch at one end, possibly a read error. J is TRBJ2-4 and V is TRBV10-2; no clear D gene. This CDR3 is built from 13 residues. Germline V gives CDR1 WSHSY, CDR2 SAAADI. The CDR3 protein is CASSESDGNIQYF. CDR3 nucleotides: TGCGCCAGCAGCGAGTCGGACGGGAACATTCAGTACTTC.

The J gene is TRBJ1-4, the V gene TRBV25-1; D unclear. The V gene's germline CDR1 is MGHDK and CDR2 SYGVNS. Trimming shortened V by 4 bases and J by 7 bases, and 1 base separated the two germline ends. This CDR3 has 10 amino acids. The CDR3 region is CASSGEKLFF. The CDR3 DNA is TGTGCCAGCAGTGGTGAAAAACTGTTTTTT.

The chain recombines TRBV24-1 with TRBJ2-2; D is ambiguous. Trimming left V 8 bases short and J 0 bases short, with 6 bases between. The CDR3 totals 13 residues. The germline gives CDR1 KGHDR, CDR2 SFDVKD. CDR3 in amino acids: CATIDANTGELFF. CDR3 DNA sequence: TGTGCCACCATCGACGCGAACACCGGGGAGCTGTTTTTT.

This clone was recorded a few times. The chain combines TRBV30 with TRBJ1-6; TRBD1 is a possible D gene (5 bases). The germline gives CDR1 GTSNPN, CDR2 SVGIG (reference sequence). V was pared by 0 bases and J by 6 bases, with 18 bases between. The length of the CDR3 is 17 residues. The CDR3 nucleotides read TGTGCCTGGAGTGTAACCCTCGGGGCGGCCGGTAATTCACCCCTCCACTTT. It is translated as CAWSVTLGAAGNSPLHF.

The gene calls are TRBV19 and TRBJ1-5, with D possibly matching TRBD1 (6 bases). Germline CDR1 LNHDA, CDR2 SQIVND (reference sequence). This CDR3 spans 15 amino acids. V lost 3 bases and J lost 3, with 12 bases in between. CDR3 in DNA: TGTGCCAGTAGTATCTACAGGGAGGTCAATCAGCCCCAGCATTTT. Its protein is CASSIYREVNQPQHF.

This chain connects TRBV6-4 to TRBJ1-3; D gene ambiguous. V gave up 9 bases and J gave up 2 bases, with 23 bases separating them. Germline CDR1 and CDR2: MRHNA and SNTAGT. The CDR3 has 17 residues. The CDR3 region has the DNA TGTGCCAGTTACAAGGGTTTTCCCGGCATGACTGGAAACACCATATATTTT. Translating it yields CASYKGFPGMTGNTIYF.

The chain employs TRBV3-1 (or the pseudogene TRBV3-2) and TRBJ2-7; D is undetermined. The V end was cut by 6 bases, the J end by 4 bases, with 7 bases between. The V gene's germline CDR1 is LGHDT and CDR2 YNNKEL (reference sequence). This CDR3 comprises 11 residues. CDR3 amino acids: CASRQNYEQYF. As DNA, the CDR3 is TGTGCCAGCAGGCAAAATTACGAGCAGTACTTC.

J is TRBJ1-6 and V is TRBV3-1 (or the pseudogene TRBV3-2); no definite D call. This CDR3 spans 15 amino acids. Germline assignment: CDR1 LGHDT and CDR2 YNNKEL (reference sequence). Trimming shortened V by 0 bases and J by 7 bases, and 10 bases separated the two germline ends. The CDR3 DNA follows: TGTGCCAGCAGCCAAGATCACCGTGCGAATTCACCCCTCCACTTT. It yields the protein CASSQDHRANSPLHF.

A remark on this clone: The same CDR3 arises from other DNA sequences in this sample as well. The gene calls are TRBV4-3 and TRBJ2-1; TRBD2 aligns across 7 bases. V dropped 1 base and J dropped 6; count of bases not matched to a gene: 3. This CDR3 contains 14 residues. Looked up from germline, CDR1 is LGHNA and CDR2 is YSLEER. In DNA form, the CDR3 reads TGCGCCAGCAGCCAAGGACTAGCTTCCAATGAGCAGTTCTTC. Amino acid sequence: CASSQGLASNEQFF.

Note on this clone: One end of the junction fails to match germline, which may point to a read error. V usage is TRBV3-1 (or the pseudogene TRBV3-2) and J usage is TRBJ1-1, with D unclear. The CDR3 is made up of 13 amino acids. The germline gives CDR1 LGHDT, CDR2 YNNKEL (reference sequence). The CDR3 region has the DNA TGTGCCAGCAGCTTTAGTTTGAATACTGAAGCTTTCTTT. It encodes CASSFSLNTEAFF.

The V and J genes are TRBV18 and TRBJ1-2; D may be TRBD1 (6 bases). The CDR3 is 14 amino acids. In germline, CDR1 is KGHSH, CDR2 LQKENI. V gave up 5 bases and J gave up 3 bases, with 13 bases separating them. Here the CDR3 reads CASSSTGQDYGYTF. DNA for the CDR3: TGTGCCAGCTCATCCACGGGACAAGACTATGGCTACACCTTC.

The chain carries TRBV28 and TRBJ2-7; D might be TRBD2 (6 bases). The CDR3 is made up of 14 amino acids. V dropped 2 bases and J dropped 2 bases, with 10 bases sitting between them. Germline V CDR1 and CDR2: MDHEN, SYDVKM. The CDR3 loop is CASSLPAGPYEQYF. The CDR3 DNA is TGTGCCAGCAGTTTACCAGCGGGTCCCTACGAGCAGTACTTC. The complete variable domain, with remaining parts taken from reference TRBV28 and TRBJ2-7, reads DVKVTQSSRYLVKRTGEKVFLECVQDMDHENMFWYRQDPGLGLRLIYFSYDVKMKEKGDIPEGYSVSREKKERFSLILESASTNQTSMYLCASSLPAGPYEQYFGPGTRLTVT.